This T cell receptor beta chain emerged from a study of blood T cell repertoires in COVID-19. The overall study: Acute and convalescent COVID-19 specimens originated in the United States, Italy and Spain. PBMCs, B-cell-depleted T cells, or T cells were the source of the cDNA or gDNA that made up the material.

Trimming left V 6 bases short and J 4 bases short, with 16 bases between. The CDR3 is made up of 14 amino acids. Germline CDR1 SGHRS, CDR2 YFSETQ. Original handling: Amplifying reference gene primers gave estimates of nucleated cell counts. Measured with immunoSEQ multiplex PCR; TCRdb has only the in-frame clones, and not every one. V, J and clone size are those of that table, while D and trimming were read from the DNA. Among 70,000 to 100,000 clones, 72% were seen once, and the ten largest hold around 25%. The TCR was taken from a woman aged 55-70 years in a cohort sampled during active or convalescent COVID-19. The sequenced sample was peripheral blood. The V call is TRBV5-1, the J call TRBJ2-5; TRBD1 might be the D (6 bases). Here the CDR3 DNA reads TGCGCCAGCAAAGACAGGCCAGCAGGAGAGACCCAGTACTTC. Protein product: CASKDRPAGETQYF.